The 18 T cell receptor beta chains in this list originate from one sample, sequenced in a study of blood T cell repertoires in COVID-19. Repertoires were generated with immunoSEQ multiplex PCR, while TCRdb's copy carries only in-frame clones and drops some. Of 220,000 or so clones in the sample, 89% were seen once. The specimen sequenced was peripheral blood. The receptors originated from a man in his fifties or sixties who had recovered from COVID-19.

This clone has a single count. CDR3 DNA: TGTGCCAGCAGCCCCTGGAGGAAGCAGTACGATACGCAGTATTTT. Amino acids: CASSPWRKQYDTQYF. The chain joins TRBV6-2 or TRBV6-3 to TRBJ2-3; D is possibly TRBD2 (5 bases). This CDR3 has 15 residues. Trimming took off 6 bases at V and 6 bases at J, with 19 bases between the two ends. CDR1 is MNHEY, CDR2 SVGEGT, per germline.

The chain is built from TRBV15 and TRBJ1-6; unclear D gene. The CDR3 covers 14 residues. Germline V lookup: CDR1 LNHNV, CDR2 YYDKDF (reference sequence). Trimming shortened V by 3 bases and J by 9 bases, and 12 bases separated the two germline ends. CDR3 sequence: CATSRGGLGSPLHF. CDR3 coding DNA: TGTGCCACCAGCAGGGGAGGTTTGGGTTCACCCCTCCACTTT.

The J gene is TRBJ2-3, the V gene TRBV19, with a possible D match to TRBD2 (5 bases). The V gene lost 5 bases and the J gene lost 3 bases, with 18 bases spanning the gap. This CDR3 contains 16 residues. Per the germline V gene, CDR1 is LNHDA and CDR2 is SQIVND (reference sequence). This CDR3 is CASSPGKTQGTDTQYF. CDR3 sequence (DNA): TGTGCCAGTAGTCCCGGGAAGACCCAAGGAACAGATACGCAGTATTTT.

The chain carries TRBV5-1 and TRBJ2-3; possible D gene TRBD2, 5 bases. The CDR3 sequence is 15 residues long. Per germline, CDR1 SGHRS and CDR2 YFSETQ. Trimming left V 4 bases short and J 3 bases short, with 15 bases between. The CDR3 nucleotides are TGCGCCAGCAGCCTAGGTGGAGGTTTTACAGATACGCAGTATTTT. This gives the protein CASSLGGGFTDTQYF.

This clone was detected only once. The V call is TRBV4-3, the J call TRBJ2-3; 9 nucleotides align to TRBD1. The J segment lost 5 bases and the V segment lost 0 bases, leaving 6 bases of the junction unmatched. This CDR3 is 16 amino acids long. The germline V gene has CDR1 LGHNA and CDR2 YSLEER. The CDR3 coding sequence is TGCGCCAGCAGCCAAGATGCGGGACAGGGTGGAGATACGCAGTATTTT. As protein: CASSQDAGQGGDTQYF.

The CDR3 protein is CASSLGAASGQETQYF. In DNA form, the CDR3 reads TGTGCCAGCAGCTTAGGAGCGGCTAGCGGCCAAGAGACCCAGTACTTC. This chain joins TRBV7-2 and TRBJ2-5, with 7 positions matching TRBD2. Germline CDR1 and CDR2: SGHTA and FQGNSA. CDR3 size: 16 residues. V lost 1 base and J lost 1; bases outside the gene matches: 6. The full variable domain, with the rest looked up from reference TRBV7-2 and TRBJ2-5, is GAGVSQSPSNKVTEKGKDVELRCDPISGHTALYWYRQSLGQGLEFLIYFQGNSAPDKSGLPSDRFSAERTGGSVSTLTIQRTQQEDSAVYLCASSLGAASGQETQYFGPGTRLLVL.

The chain uses TRBV2 and TRBJ1-4, with TRBD1 matching 8 bases. From germline, CDR1 is SNHLY and CDR2 FYNNEI. The V gene end was trimmed by 6 bases and the J gene end by 8 bases; junction bases not matched to a gene: 8. The CDR3 contains 14 residues. The CDR3 DNA sequence: TGTGCCAGCAGGGACAGACAGGGGCGGGAAAAACTGTTTTTT. It is translated as CASRDRQGREKLFF.

DNA for the CDR3: TGTGCCAGCAGTTACCCGACTGTTTCCTACGAGCAGTACTTC. Protein sequence: CASSYPTVSYEQYF. V and J are TRBV6-6 and TRBJ2-7; no clear D gene. Trimming removed 2 bases from V and 1 base from J, with 9 bases in between. In germline, CDR1 is MNHNY, CDR2 SVGAGI (reference sequence). The CDR3 contains 14 residues.

V gene TRBV11-2 combines with J gene TRBJ2-3, with D unclear. V lost 4 bases, J lost 5 bases, and 7 bases lay in between. CDR1 and CDR2 (germline): SGHAT, FQNNGV. The CDR3 is 12 residues long. The DNA for the CDR3 is TGTGCCAGCAGCTCACGCGGAGATACGCAGTATTTT. Protein: CASSSRGDTQYF.

The chain combines TRBV6-5 with TRBJ2-3, with 7 positions matching TRBD2. This CDR3 region has 11 residues. The junction had 2 bases not matched to a gene; V was cut back by 8 bases and J by 6 bases. Looked up from germline, CDR1 is MNHEY and CDR2 is SVGAGI. In DNA, the CDR3 is TGTGCCAGCGGTAGCGGGGATACGCAGTATTTT. Encoded protein: CASGSGDTQYF.

This clone appeared a few times. The chain links TRBV19 to TRBJ2-6; the D gene is possibly TRBD1 (6 bases). Trimming removed 6 bases from V and 4 bases from J, with 16 bases in between. The CDR3 covers 16 residues. Germline V gives CDR1 LNHDA, CDR2 SQIVND (reference sequence). The CDR3 sequence: CASSHETGSGANVLTF. Written as DNA, the CDR3 is TGTGCCAGTAGCCATGAAACAGGGTCAGGGGCCAACGTCCTGACTTTC.

The rearrangement links TRBV7-3 to TRBJ2-3; the D gene is possibly TRBD1 (6 bases). With 5 bases removed from V and 6 bases from J, the gap between germline ends came to 18 bases. Germline V lookup: CDR1 SGHTA, CDR2 FQGTGA. This CDR3 spans 15 amino acids. The CDR3 is CASSPGTSHGDTQYF. DNA for the CDR3: TGTGCCAGCAGCCCCGGGACATCTCATGGGGATACGCAGTATTTT.

The chain couples TRBV27 to TRBJ2-2, with 9 bases lining up with TRBD1. Germline CDR1 and CDR2: MNHEY and SMNVEV (reference sequence). V lost 6 bases, J lost 7 bases, and 6 bases stayed unmatched. The length of the CDR3 is 14 residues. CDR3 DNA sequence: TGTGCCAGCAGCAGGACAGGGGAAATCGGGGAGCTGTTTTTT. This gives the protein CASSRTGEIGELFF.

The chain couples TRBV11-2 to TRBJ2-5, with a tentative D call TRBD2 (5 bases). V lost 8 bases to trimming and J lost 9 bases, with 10 bases between them. Germline V gives CDR1 SGHAT, CDR2 FQNNGV. This CDR3 is 10 amino acids long. The CDR3 sequence is CASGSGSQYF. CDR3 bases: TGTGCCAGCGGGAGTGGGTCCCAGTACTTC. Using reference TRBV11-2 and TRBJ2-5 for the parts outside the CDR3, the full variable domain is EAGVAQSPRYKIIEKRQSVAFWCNPISGHATLYWYQQILGQGPKLLIQFQNNGVVDDSQLPKDRFSAERLKGVDSTLKIQPAKLEDSAVYLCASGSGSQYFGPGTRLLVL.

CDR3 in amino acids: CASSVGGQGQYSPLHF. The CDR3 coding sequence is TGTGCCAGCAGCGTGGGTGGACAGGGGCAATATTCACCCCTCCACTTT. The chain joins TRBV9 to TRBJ1-6; 9 nucleotides match TRBD1. Germline CDR1 is SGDLS and CDR2 is YYNGEE. This CDR3 comprises 16 residues. J gave up 8 bases and V 2 bases, and 8 bases lay outside the gene matches.

This chain joins TRBV6-2 or TRBV6-3 and TRBJ2-2; TRBD2 aligns across 15 bases. CDR1 and CDR2 (germline): MNHEY, SVGEGT. The CDR3 extends over 17 amino acids. The junction had 4 bases not matched to a gene; V was cut back by 4 bases and J by 4 bases. The CDR3 spells CASSWQGLAGGTGELFF. DNA for the CDR3: TGTGCCAGCAGTTGGCAGGGACTAGCGGGAGGCACCGGGGAGCTGTTTTTT.

The chain recombines TRBV7-2 with TRBJ1-1; possible D gene TRBD1, 5 bases. Trimming cost V 1 base and J 1 base, with 10 bases left between them. Germline V CDR1 and CDR2: SGHTA, FQGNSA. CDR3 length: 15 residues. CDR3 nucleotide sequence: TGTGCCAGCAGCTTAGGCGGAGGGACGAACACTGAAGCTTTCTTT. Protein product: CASSLGGGTNTEAFF.

The J gene is TRBJ2-1, the V gene TRBV25-1; TRBD2 matches at 8 bases. The CDR3 is 16 residues long. Unmatched junction bases numbered 6, after V lost 5 bases and J lost 0 bases. The germline CDR1 and CDR2 sequences are MGHDK and SYGVNS. The CDR3: CASSFLSGSSYNEQFF. Here the CDR3 DNA reads TGTGCCAGCAGTTTCCTAAGCGGGAGCTCCTACAATGAGCAGTTCTTC.